The 7 T cell receptor beta chains in this list originate from one sample, sequenced in a study of graft-versus-host responses after intestinal transplantation. Antigens of these TCRs are unknown. The table came from immunoSEQ multiplex PCR; TCRdb's copy has only in-frame clones and leaves some out. The table has about 110,000 clones, approximately 86% seen once; the top ten hold about 0.7%. Sequencing used unstimulated CD4+ T cells sorted from spleen or lymph node cells, obtained before transplant. These receptors originate from a human donor who was the organ donor for an intestinal transplant.

This clone was counted only a few times. This sequence joins TRBV10-1 and TRBJ1-1; D may be TRBD1 (5 bases). This CDR3 region has 13 residues. With 6 bases removed from V and 4 bases from J, the gap between germline ends came to 12 bases. Germline CDR1 and CDR2: WNHNN and SYGVQD (reference sequence). CDR3 amino acids: CASSTTGVTEAFF. As DNA, the CDR3 is TGCGCCAGCAGCACCACAGGAGTCACTGAAGCTTTCTTT.

The V call is TRBV19, the J call TRBJ2-5; 13 positions agree with TRBD2. The CDR3 runs 19 residues. After removal of 1 base from V and 4 bases from J, the junction contained 12 bases not matched to a gene. CDR1 and CDR2 (germline): LNHDA, SQIVND (reference sequence). The CDR3 region is CASSIALGGLAGRRETQYF. In DNA, the CDR3 is TGTGCCAGTAGTATAGCATTAGGGGGACTAGCGGGAAGGCGAGAGACCCAGTACTTC.

The J gene is TRBJ2-7, the V gene TRBV5-6; the D gene is possibly TRBD1 (5 bases). Germline-derived CDR1 and CDR2 are SGHDT and YYEEEE. Trimming removed 0 bases from V and 4 bases from J, with 5 bases in between. The CDR3 has 12 amino acids. This CDR3 reads CASSLDRYEQYF. DNA for the CDR3: TGTGCCAGCAGCTTGGACAGGTACGAGCAGTACTTC.

The CDR3 sequence is CASSVRQGGTGELFF. The CDR3 DNA is TGTGCCAGCAGTGTTAGACAGGGAGGGACCGGGGAGCTGTTTTTT. The chain uses TRBV2 and TRBJ2-2, with D perhaps being TRBD1 or TRBD2 (7 bases each). Trimming removed 4 bases at V and 5 bases at J, with 14 bases between. Germline CDR1 SNHLY, CDR2 FYNNEI. This CDR3 region has 15 residues.

V and J are TRBV2 and TRBJ2-5; D is perhaps TRBD1 (6 bases). Per the germline V gene, CDR1 is SNHLY and CDR2 is FYNNEI. V lost 5 bases, J lost 5 bases, and 18 bases lay in between. The CDR3 is 15 amino acids. CDR3 region: CASSQQGRGKETQYF. The CDR3, as DNA: TGTGCCAGCAGTCAACAGGGCCGGGGTAAGGAGACCCAGTACTTC.

This chain links TRBV6-6 with TRBJ2-3; possibly TRBD2 for D (6 bases). The V end was cut by 0 bases, the J end by 7 bases, with 11 bases between. CDR1 is MNHNY, CDR2 SVGAGI, per germline (reference sequence). This CDR3 comprises 14 residues. CDR3 sequence reads: CASSYSIGGHTQYF. The CDR3 nucleotides read TGTGCCAGCAGTTACTCGATCGGGGGTCATACGCAGTATTTT.

In regard to this clone: This likely comes from a read error, as the CDR3 has no conserved phenylalanine or tryptophan at its end. It is unclear where the CDR3 begins or ends on the DNA, so no DNA is shown, and the CDR3 is as TCRdb lists it. V gene TRBV10-3 combines with J gene TRBJ1-2. In germline, CDR1 is ENHRY, CDR2 SYGVKD. Ends included, the CDR3 has 10 residues. The CDR3 region is CAISESNGTI.